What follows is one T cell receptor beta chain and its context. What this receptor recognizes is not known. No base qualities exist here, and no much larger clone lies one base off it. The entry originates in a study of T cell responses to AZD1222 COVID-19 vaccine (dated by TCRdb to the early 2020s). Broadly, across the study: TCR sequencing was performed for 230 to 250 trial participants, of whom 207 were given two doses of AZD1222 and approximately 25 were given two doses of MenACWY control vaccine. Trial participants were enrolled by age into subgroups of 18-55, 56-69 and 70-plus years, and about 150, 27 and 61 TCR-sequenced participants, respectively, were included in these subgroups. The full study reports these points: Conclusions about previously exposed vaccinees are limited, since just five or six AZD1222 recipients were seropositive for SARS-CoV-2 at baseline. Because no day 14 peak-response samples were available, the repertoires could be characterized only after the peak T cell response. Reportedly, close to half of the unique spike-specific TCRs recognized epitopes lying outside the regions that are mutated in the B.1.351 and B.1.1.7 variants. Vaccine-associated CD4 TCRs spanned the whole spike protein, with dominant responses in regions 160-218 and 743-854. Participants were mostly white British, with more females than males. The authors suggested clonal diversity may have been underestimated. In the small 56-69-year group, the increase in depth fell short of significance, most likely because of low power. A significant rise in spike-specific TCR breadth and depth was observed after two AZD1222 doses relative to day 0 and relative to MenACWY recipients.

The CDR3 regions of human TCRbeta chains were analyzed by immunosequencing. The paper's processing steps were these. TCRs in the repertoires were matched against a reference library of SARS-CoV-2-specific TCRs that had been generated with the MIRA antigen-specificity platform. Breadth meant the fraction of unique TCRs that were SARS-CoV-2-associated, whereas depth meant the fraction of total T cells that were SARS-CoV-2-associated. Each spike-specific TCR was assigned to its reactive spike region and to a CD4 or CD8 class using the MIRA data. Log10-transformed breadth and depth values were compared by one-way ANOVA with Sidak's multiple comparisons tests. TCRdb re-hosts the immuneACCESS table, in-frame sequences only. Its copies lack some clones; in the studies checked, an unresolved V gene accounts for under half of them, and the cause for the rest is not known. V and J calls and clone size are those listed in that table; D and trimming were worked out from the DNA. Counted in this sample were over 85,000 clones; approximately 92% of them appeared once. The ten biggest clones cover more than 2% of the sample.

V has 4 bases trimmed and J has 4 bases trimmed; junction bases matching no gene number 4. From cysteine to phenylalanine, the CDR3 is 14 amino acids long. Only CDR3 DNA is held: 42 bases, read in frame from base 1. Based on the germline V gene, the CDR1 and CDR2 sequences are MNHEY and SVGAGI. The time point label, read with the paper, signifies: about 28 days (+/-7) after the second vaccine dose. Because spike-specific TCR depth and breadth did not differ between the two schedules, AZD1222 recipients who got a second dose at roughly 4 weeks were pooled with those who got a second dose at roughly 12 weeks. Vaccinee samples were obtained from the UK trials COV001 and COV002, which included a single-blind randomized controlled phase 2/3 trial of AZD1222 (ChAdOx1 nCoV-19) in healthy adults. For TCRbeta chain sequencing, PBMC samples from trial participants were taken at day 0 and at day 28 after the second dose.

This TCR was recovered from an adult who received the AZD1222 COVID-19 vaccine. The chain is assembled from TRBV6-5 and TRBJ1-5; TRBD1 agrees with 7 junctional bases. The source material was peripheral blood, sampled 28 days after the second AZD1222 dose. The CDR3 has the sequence CASSSGTENQPQHF. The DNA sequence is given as TGTGCCAGCAGTTCCGGGACAGAGAATCAGCCCCAGCATTTT.